A few counts support the clone carrying this TCR beta chain. The record originates from a study of early T cells in non-severe SARS-CoV-2 infection. Germline V gene sequence: CDR1 SNHLY, CDR2 FYNNEI. J lost 1 base, V lost 5 bases, and 1 base had no gene match. There are 14 residues in the CDR3. TCRdb re-called the 5' RACE reads through MiXCR, storing one row per CDR3 protein. Among roughly 40,000 distinct CDR3 sequences listed, roughly 7% were seen once. Sequences were obtained from whole blood. V is TRBV2 and J is TRBJ1-5; 8 nucleotides match TRBD1. The sequence came from an adult who was a healthcare worker with PCR-confirmed SARS-CoV-2 infection or an uninfected control (not recorded which). Here the CDR3 reads CASSRQGSNQPQHF. In DNA, the CDR3 is TGTGCCAGCAGTCGACAGGGGAGCAATCAGCCCCAGCATTTT.